A selection of T cell receptor beta chains follows, all from one sample in a study of tumor-infiltrating lymphocytes in primary liver carcinoma. TCRdb recomputed calls from the multiplex PCR reads with MiXCR, one row per CDR3 protein. The data contain approximately 330,000 distinct CDR3 sequences, 65% of them singletons. The sequenced sample consisted of peripheral blood. The receptors were gathered from a man aged 35-49 years with primary liver carcinoma and hepatitis B virus infection. CDR3s include the opening cysteine and the closing phenylalanine or tryptophan. D genes are given only for firm matches. Rows may omit the clone size; those that give it use once, few, many or a size class.

TRBV27,-,TRBD2,TRBJ2-3,TGTGCCAGCAGTAGCGGACTAGCGACTAGCACAGATACGCAGTATTTT,CASSSGLATSTDTQYF
TRBV6-6,many,-,TRBJ2-4,TGTGCCAGCAGTTACCTAAAAGGACAAACCAAAAACATTCAGTACTTC,CASSYLKGQTKNIQYF
TRBV11-2,-,-,TRBJ2-1,TGTGCCAGCAGCTTAAATCACGGGCCTAATGGGAAGTTCTTC,CASSLNHGPNGKFF
TRBV18,-,-,TRBJ2-1,TGTGCCAGCTCGCCTAAGGCTGAGCAGTTCTTC,CASSPKAEQFF
TRBV25-1,-,-,TRBJ1-6,TGTGCCAGCAGTGAATTTGAAGGCGATCGAATTTCACCCCTCCACTTT,CASSEFEGDRISPLHF
TRBV11-2,-,TRBD2,TRBJ2-1,TGTGCCAGCAGCTTAGTAGAACTAGCGGACAATGAGCAGTTCTTC,CASSLVELADNEQFF
TRBV11-2,-,TRBD2,TRBJ2-7,TGTGCCAGCAGTGTGACTAGCGGGAGTGTCGAGCAGTACTTC,CASSVTSGSVEQYF
TRBV11-2,once,-,TRBJ2-7,TGTGCTAGCAGCTTAGTCGTGGCAGGGACCTCCTACGAGCAGTACTTC,CASSLVVAGTSYEQYF
TRBV4-3,few,TRBD1,TRBJ1-5,TGCGCCAGCAGCCAAGACAGGGGGCGCAATCAGCCCCAGCATTTT,CASSQDRGRNQPQHF
TRBV11-2,many,TRBD2,TRBJ2-7,TGTGCCAGCAGCCCTTCCGGGACTAGCGGCTACGAGCAGTACTTC,CASSPSGTSGYEQYF
TRBV12-3/TRBV12-4,-,TRBD1,TRBJ1-1,TGTGACAGCAGTGACAGGGATAACACTGAAGCTTTCTTT,CDSSDRDNTEAFF
TRBV4-1,-,-,TRBJ2-7,TGCGCTAGCAGCCAAACACCAGGGAACCCTTCCTACGAGCAGTACTTC,CASSQTPGNPSYEQYF
TRBV30,few,-,TRBJ2-7,TGTGCCTGGGCATCTGGACTGAGCTCCTACGAGCAGTACTTC,CAWASGLSSYEQYF
TRBV10-3,-,-,TRBJ1-1,TGTGCCATCAGTGTTGAAGGGCCGAACACTGAAGCTTGCTTT,CAISVEGPNTEACF
TRBV19,-,-,TRBJ1-5,TGTGCCAGTAGTATAATTGGGGAGTGGAGCAATCAGCCCCAGCATTTT,CASSIIGEWSNQPQHF
TRBV11-1,-,-,TRBJ2-2,TGTGCCGGCAGCCCCCCTGGCGCGGGCCTGAACACCGGGGAGCCGTTTTTT,CAGSPPGAGLNTGEPFF
TRBV28,-,-,TRBJ1-3,TGTGCCAGCAGTTCCTCGGTCACCATATATTTT,CASSSSVTIYF
TRBV6-1,-,-,TRBJ2-7,TGTGCCAGCAAAACCGGACAGATCTCCTGCGAGCAGTACTTC,CASKTGQISCEQYF
TRBV5-1,-,-,TRBJ2-2,TGCGCCAGCAGCTTCACGGGGCCAACCGGGGAGCTGTTTTTT,CASSFTGPTGELFF
TRBV5-5,-,-,TRBJ1-4,TGTGCCAGCAGCTTGGGAGGTAGTAGAAACGAAAAACTGTTTTTT,CASSLGGSRNEKLFF
TRBV5-4,-,-,TRBJ2-3,TGTGCCAGCAGCTCTCCAGGGGAGGGGGATACGCAGTATTTT,CASSSPGEGDTQYF
TRBV10-3,-,-,TRBJ2-1,TGTGCCATCAGTGAGTCAAGGACCACCAATGAGCTGTTCTTC,CAISESRTTNELFF
TRBV24-1,-,-,TRBJ1-2,TGTGCCACCAGTGGATCTCCTTTTGGCTACATCTTC,CATSGSPFGYIF
TRBV6-1,-,-,TRBJ2-7,TGTGCCAGCACCCATAACTCTAGCTGCAATTACGAGCAGTACTTC,CASTHNSSCNYEQYF
TRBV6-2/TRBV6-3,-,-,TRBJ2-5,TGTGCCAGCACCCGGGACACCCAAGAGGCCCAATACTTC,CASTRDTQEAQYF
TRBV29-1,-,-,TRBJ1-4,TGCAGCGAGTGGGAGAATGAAAAACTGTCTTTT,CSEWENEKLSF
TRBV28,many,-,TRBJ1-5,TGTGCCAGCAGTTCTTCTCCTCCTCAGCCCCAGCATTTT,CASSSSPPQPQHF
TRBV6-2/TRBV6-3,many,TRBD1,TRBJ2-2,TGTGCCAGCAGTATAAGACAGGGATGGACCGGGGAGCTGTTTTTT,CASSIRQGWTGELFF
TRBV7-9,-,TRBD1,TRBJ1-5,TGTGCCAGCAGCCGCGGGACAGGATGTCAGCCCCAGCATTTT,CASSRGTGCQPQHF
TRBV11-3,once,TRBD1,TRBJ2-3,TGTGCCAGCAGCCCCTGGACAGGAAGCCGCACGGATACGCAGTATTTT,CASSPWTGSRTDTQYF
TRBV6-5,-,TRBD1,TRBJ2-7,TGTGCCAGCAGTGCCCGACAGGGGAGGTACGAGCAGTACTTC,CASSARQGRYEQYF
TRBV10-3,many,TRBD2,TRBJ2-4,TGTGCCATCAGTGAGTCGCGGACTAGCGGGGTACCTCGAGCTGGCGACATTCAGTACTTC,CAISESRTSGVPRAGDIQYF
TRBV6-6,once,TRBD1,TRBJ1-2,TGTGCCAGCAGTAGACAGGGGGCAGGATATGGTTACACCTTC,CASSRQGAGYGYTF
TRBV6-1,-,-,TRBJ1-5,TGTGCCAGCAGTGGTAGCCCCCACGGTGGTAATCAGCCCCAGCATTTT,CASSGSPHGGNQPQHF
TRBV14,-,TRBD2,TRBJ2-7,TGTGTCAGCAGCCAAGAACCCAGACTAGCGGACTACGAGCAGTACTTC,CVSSQEPRLADYEQYF
TRBV10-3,many,-,TRBJ1-2,TGTGCCATCAGAACAGGGTTAGAAGATGGCTACACCTTC,CAIRTGLEDGYTF
TRBV6-1,-,-,TRBJ1-4,TGTGCCAGCAGTGCAGGAGGGGATGAAAAACTGTTTTTT,CASSAGGDEKLFF
TRBV11-2,-,-,TRBJ1-1,TGTGCCAGCAGCACAAGGGCGGACACTGAAGCTTTCTTT,CASSTRADTEAFF
TRBV6-2/TRBV6-3,-,-,TRBJ2-3,TGTGCCAGCAGAGACCCTGTAGTCGCAGATACGCAGTATTTT,CASRDPVVADTQYF
TRBV14,-,TRBD2,TRBJ2-5,TGTGCCCGAAGAGAGACTAGCGGACACAACCAAGAGACCCAGTACTTC,CARRETSGHNQETQYF
TRBV4-1,many,-,TRBJ2-6,TGCGCCAGCAGCCAGCGTAGCTCTGGGGCCAACGTCCTGACTTTC,CASSQRSSGANVLTF
TRBV11-2,few,TRBD2,TRBJ2-7,TGTGCCAGCAGCCCCGGGACCGGGAGGGAGCAGTACTTC,CASSPGTGREQYF
TRBV6-5,-,TRBD1,TRBJ2-1,TGTGCCAACAGGGGCCCCAGGGACAGCTACTACAATGAGCAGTTTTTC,CANRGPRDSYYNEQFF
TRBV29-1,many,-,TRBJ2-2,TGCAGCGTTGAAGTAATTCGAGGGAGGAACACCGGGGAGCTGTTTTTT,CSVEVIRGRNTGELFF
TRBV10-3,many,-,TRBJ2-5,TGTGCCATCAGTGAGTCGCCGGGGGCCCAGTACTTC,CAISESPGAQYF
TRBV29-1,-,TRBD2,TRBJ2-1,TGCAGCGTTCGACTAGCGGGACATGAGCAGTTCTTC,CSVRLAGHEQFF
TRBV5-5,many,TRBD2,TRBJ2-1,TGTGCCAGCAGCTTTAGCGGGAGGGGTTCCTACAATGAGCAGTTCTTC,CASSFSGRGSYNEQFF
TRBV12-3/TRBV12-4,many,-,TRBJ2-7,TGTGCCAGCAGTTTTACTGGCTACGAGCAGTACTTC,CASSFTGYEQYF
TRBV6-6,many,TRBD1,TRBJ2-2,TGTGCCAGCAGTTTCTTGGGACAGAGCACCGGGGAGCTGTTTTTT,CASSFLGQSTGELFF
TRBV5-4,-,TRBD2,TRBJ2-5,TGTGCCAGCAGCCTGAGACTAGCGGGAGAAGAGACCCAGTACTTC,CASSLRLAGEETQYF
TRBV5-5,-,-,TRBJ2-2,TGTGCCAGCAGCCCGTCGGCGGGAAGCGCGAACACCGGGGAGCTGTTTTTT,CASSPSAGSANTGELFF
TRBV11-2,-,TRBD1,TRBJ1-2,TGTGTCAGCAGCTTAGACGGGACAGGGGGCTATAGCTACACCTTC,CVSSLDGTGGYSYTF
TRBV10-2,many,-,TRBJ2-5,TGCGCCAGCAGTGTAGACGAGACCCAGTACTTC,CASSVDETQYF